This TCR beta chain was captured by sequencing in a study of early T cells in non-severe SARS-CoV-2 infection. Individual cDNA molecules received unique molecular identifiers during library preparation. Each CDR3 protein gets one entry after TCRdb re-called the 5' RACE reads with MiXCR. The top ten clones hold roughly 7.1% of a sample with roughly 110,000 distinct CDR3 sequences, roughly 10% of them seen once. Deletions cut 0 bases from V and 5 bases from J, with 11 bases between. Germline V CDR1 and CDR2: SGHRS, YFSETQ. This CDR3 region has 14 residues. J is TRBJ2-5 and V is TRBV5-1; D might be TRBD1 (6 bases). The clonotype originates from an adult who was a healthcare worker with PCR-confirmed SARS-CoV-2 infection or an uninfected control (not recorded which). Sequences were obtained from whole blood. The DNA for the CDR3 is TGCGCCAGCAGCTTGGCAGGGGTCGGGGAGACCCAGTACTTC. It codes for CASSLAGVGETQYF.